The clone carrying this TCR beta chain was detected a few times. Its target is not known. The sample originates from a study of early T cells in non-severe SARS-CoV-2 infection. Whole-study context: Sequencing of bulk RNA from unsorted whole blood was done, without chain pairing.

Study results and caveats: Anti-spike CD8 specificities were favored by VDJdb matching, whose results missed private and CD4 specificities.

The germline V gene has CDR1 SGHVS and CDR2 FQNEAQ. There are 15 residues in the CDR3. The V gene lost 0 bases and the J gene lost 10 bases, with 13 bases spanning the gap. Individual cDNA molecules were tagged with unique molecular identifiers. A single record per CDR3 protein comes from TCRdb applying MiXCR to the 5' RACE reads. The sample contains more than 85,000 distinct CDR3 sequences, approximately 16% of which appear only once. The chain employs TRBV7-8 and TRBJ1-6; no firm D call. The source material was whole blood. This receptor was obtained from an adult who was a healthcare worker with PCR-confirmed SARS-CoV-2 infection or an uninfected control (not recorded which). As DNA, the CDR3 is TGTGCCAGCAGCTTAGCGCTCGGGGAATACTCACCCCTCCACTTT. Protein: CASSLALGEYSPLHF.